Each of the 9 T cell receptor beta chains below was sequenced from the same sample in a study of tumor and adjacent non-tumor tissue in lung cancer. The template was RNA from unsorted bulk tissue. A modified ARM-PCR protocol with three rounds of nested PCR amplified TCRbeta. TCRdb re-called the multiplex PCR reads through MiXCR, storing one row per CDR3 protein. The sample contains about 110,000 distinct CDR3 sequences, roughly 73% of which appear only once. Sequenced: lung tumor tissue. The receptor set was obtained from an older woman with non-small cell lung cancer.

Details on this clonotype: A junction end diverges from the germline sequence, so it may reflect a read error. The chain is built from TRBV5-1 and TRBJ1-5; 7 nucleotides agree with TRBD1. CDR1 SGHRS and CDR2 YFSETQ come from the germline V gene. The CDR3 contains 15 residues. The CDR3 here is CASSLTGADNQPHHF. The CDR3 DNA is TGCGCCAGCAGCCTAACAGGGGCAGACAATCAGCCCCATCATTTT.

A note on this clonotype: This may be a read error, as it is one base from a much larger clone. This rearrangement joins TRBV4-1 to TRBJ2-7; tentative D call: TRBD2 (6 bases). This CDR3 contains 16 residues. Germline V gene lookup returns CDR1 MGHRA and CDR2 YSYEKL. V shed 0 bases and J shed 0 bases, with 12 bases lying between them. The CDR3 reads CASSQDSAGSSYEQYF. The CDR3 DNA sequence: TGCGCCAGCAGCCAAGATTCCGCGGGGAGCTCCTACGAGCAGTACTTC.

Regarding this clonotype: A single base separates this from a much larger clone, so it may be a read error. The chain uses TRBV20-1 and TRBJ2-7; 7 nucleotides agree with TRBD2. The CDR3 spans 14 residues. After removal of 6 bases from V and 1 base from J, the junction contained 9 bases not matched to a gene. Germline CDR1 reads DFQATT; CDR2 reads SNEGSKA (reference sequence). The DNA of the CDR3 is TGCAGTGCAGACTACGGGACTAATTCCTACGAGCAGTACTTC. Protein: CSADYGTNSYEQYF.

J is TRBJ2-1 and V is TRBV12-3 or TRBV12-4, with D unresolved. The CDR3 spans 12 residues. DNA for the CDR3: TGTGCTAACAAAGTAGAGTACAATGAGCAGTTCTTC. The encoded protein is CANKVEYNEQFF.

With respect to this clonotype: The junction and the germline gene differ at one end; a read error may be behind it. The chain combines TRBV12-3 or TRBV12-4 with TRBJ2-1; TRBD2 aligns across 14 bases. This CDR3 spans 17 amino acids. The CDR3 region has the DNA TGTGCCAGCAATTCTGGACTAGCGGGAGGAGGAAGCGATGATCAGTTCTTC. Translation gives CASNSGLAGGGSDDQFF.

Note on this clonotype: The CDR3 end shows no conserved phenylalanine or tryptophan, and so a read error is likely. The V call is TRBV29-1, the J call TRBJ1-2, with D maybe TRBD1 (5 bases). The germline gives CDR1 SQVTM, CDR2 ANQGSEA. The CDR3 sequence is 14 residues long. V was cut by 6 bases and J by 2 bases, with 16 bases left in between. Here the CDR3 DNA reads TGCAGCGTCCAATTAGACAGATCGAACTATGGCTACACCGTC. Encoded protein: CSVQLDRSNYGYTV.

V and J are TRBV20-1 and TRBJ2-3; no clear D. The CDR3 extends over 10 amino acids. In germline, CDR1 is DFQATT, CDR2 SNEGSKA (reference sequence). Deletions cut 4 bases from V and 8 bases from J, with 7 bases between. The CDR3 DNA follows: TGCAGTGCTACTATAGGTACGCAGTATTTT. Translating gives CSATIGTQYF.

Worth noting for this clonotype: A much larger clone lies a single base off, so this may be a read error. The V call is TRBV28, the J call TRBJ1-6, with D possibly matching TRBD1 (6 bases). From germline, CDR1 is MDHEN and CDR2 SYDVKM. This CDR3 is built from 18 residues. The V and J ends lost 4 bases and 5 bases respectively, with 21 bases between them. CDR3 sequence (DNA): TGTGCCAGCAGTTCCATTAAAGTTCGGCCAGGGGATAATTCACCCCTCCACTTT. Translated: CASSSIKVRPGDNSPLHF.

Notes on this clonotype: One end of the junction varies from germline; a read error may be responsible. The J gene is TRBJ2-7, the V gene TRBV20-1, with a possible D match to TRBD2 (7 bases). The length of the CDR3 is 16 residues. In germline, CDR1 is DFQATT, CDR2 SNEGSKA (reference sequence). The CDR3: CSVRDGSGDITYDQYF. The CDR3 region has the DNA TGCAGTGTTAGAGATGGGAGCGGGGACATCACCTACGATCAGTACTTC.